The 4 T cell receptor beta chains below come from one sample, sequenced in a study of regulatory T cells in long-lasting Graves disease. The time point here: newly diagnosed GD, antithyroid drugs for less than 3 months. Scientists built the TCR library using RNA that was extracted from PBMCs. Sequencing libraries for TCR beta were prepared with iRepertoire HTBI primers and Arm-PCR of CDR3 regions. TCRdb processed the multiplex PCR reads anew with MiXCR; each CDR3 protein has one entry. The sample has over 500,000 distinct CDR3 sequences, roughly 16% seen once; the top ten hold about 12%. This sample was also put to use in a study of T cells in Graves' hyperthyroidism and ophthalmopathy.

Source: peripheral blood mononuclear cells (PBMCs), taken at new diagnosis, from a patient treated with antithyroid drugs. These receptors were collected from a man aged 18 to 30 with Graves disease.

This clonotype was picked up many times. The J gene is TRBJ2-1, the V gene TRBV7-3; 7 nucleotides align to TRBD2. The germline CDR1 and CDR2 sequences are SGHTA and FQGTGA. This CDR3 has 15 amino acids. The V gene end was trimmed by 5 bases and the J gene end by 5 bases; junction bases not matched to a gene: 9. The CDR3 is CASSPSGTTNNEQFF. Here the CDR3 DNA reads TGTGCCAGCAGCCCAAGCGGGACTACAAACAATGAGCAGTTCTTC.

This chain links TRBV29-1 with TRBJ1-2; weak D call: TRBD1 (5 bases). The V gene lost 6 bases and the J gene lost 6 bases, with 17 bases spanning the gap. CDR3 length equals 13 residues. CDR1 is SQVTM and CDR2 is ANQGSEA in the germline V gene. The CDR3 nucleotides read TGCAGCGTCCGGGAACAGGTATTAGATGGCTACACCTTC. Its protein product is CSVREQVLDGYTF.

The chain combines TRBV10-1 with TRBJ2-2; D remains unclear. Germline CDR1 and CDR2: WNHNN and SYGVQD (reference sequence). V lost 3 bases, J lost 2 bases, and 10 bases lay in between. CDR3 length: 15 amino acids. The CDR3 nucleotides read TGCGCCAGCAGTGATGGTTGGCTAAACACCGGGGAGCTGTTTTTT. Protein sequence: CASSDGWLNTGELFF.

CDR3 region: CASSPSGVNTEAFF. The DNA for the CDR3 is TGTGCCAGCAGCCCTTCGGGGGTGAACACTGAAGCTTTCTTT. The rearrangement joins TRBV11-2 to TRBJ1-1; D might be TRBD1 (5 bases). CDR3 length equals 14 residues. CDR1 is SGHAT and CDR2 is FQNNGV in the germline V gene. Deletions cut 5 bases from V and 0 bases from J, with 10 bases between.